The 24 T cell receptor beta chains in this list originate from one sample, sequenced in a study of OX40 agonist ivuxolimab in advanced cancers. Receptor libraries were prepared by the immunoSEQ multiplex PCR assay. TCRdb stores this immuneACCESS table with in-frame sequences only. Part of the clones is absent; in the studies checked, under half of the shortfall reflects unresolved V genes, and no reason is known for the rest. The sample table lists some 3,400 clones, 80% to 95% of them with a count of one. Of the sample, roughly 2% falls within the top ten clones. The source material was CD4+ or CD8+ T cells sorted from blood, sampled in a trial of the OX40 agonist ivuxolimab. The receptors come from an adult with an advanced solid tumor such as melanoma, head and neck, liver or kidney cancer.

V and J are TRBV11-2 and TRBJ2-3; possibly TRBD2 for D (5 bases). This CDR3 region has 13 residues. Germline CDR1 and CDR2: SGHAT and FQNNGV. Trimming shortened V by 1 base and J by 5 bases, and 7 bases separated the two germline ends. CDR3 sequence (DNA): TGTGCCAGCAGCTTAGCGGGGAAAGATACGCAGTATTTT. Protein sequence: CASSLAGKDTQYF.

DNA for the CDR3: TGTGCCAGCCGCGGGACAGGGGCAGGCTACACCTTC. Its protein is CASRGTGAGYTF. The chain is built from TRBV6-5 and TRBJ1-2, with 10 nucleotides matching TRBD1. This CDR3 is 12 amino acids long. Looked up from germline, CDR1 is MNHEY and CDR2 is SVGAGI. Trimming cost V 8 bases and J 8 bases; bases outside gene matches: 5.

V is TRBV7-2 and J is TRBJ2-7, with 7 positions matching TRBD1. The CDR3 totals 14 residues. Germline V gives CDR1 SGHTA, CDR2 FQGNSA. Unmatched junction bases numbered 9, after V lost 5 bases and J lost 5 bases. CDR3 sequence reads: CASSPQYRGHEQYF. The CDR3 bases are TGTGCCAGCAGCCCGCAATACAGGGGCCACGAGCAGTACTTC.

The chain recombines TRBV7-2 with TRBJ2-1, with D maybe TRBD2 (5 bases). CDR1 is SGHTA and CDR2 is FQGNSA in the germline V gene. The CDR3 contains 15 residues. V was cut by 6 bases and J by 5 bases, with 17 bases left in between. The CDR3 region has the DNA TGTGCCAGCAGTCGAGGACTCTTCGGGGACAATGAGCAGTTCTTC. It translates to CASSRGLFGDNEQFF.

CDR3 amino acids: CASSFGGGSTDTQYF. In DNA form, the CDR3 reads TGTGCCAGCAGCTTCGGGGGGGGTAGCACAGATACGCAGTATTTT. The chain recombines TRBV5-4 with TRBJ2-3, with TRBD2 identical over 8 bases. CDR3 length: 15 amino acids. Trimming at V came to 2 bases and at J to 0 bases, leaving 2 bases not matched to a gene. The germline V gene has CDR1 SGHNT and CDR2 YYREEE (reference sequence).

The V call is TRBV28, the J call TRBJ1-6, with unresolved D. This CDR3 spans 16 amino acids. V dropped 0 bases and J dropped 0 bases, with 6 bases sitting between them. Germline CDR1 is MDHEN and CDR2 is SYDVKM. The CDR3 reads CASSLWQSSYNSPLHF. CDR3 coding DNA: TGTGCCAGCAGTTTATGGCAGAGCTCCTATAATTCACCCCTCCACTTT.

The chain is built from TRBV5-8 and TRBJ2-2; D uncertain. The V and J ends lost 5 bases and 4 bases respectively, with 9 bases between them. The germline gives CDR1 SGHTS, CDR2 YDEGEE. This CDR3 contains 13 residues. DNA of the CDR3: TGTGCCAGCAGAGTCGTTGGCACCGGGGAGCTGTTTTTT. Translation gives CASRVVGTGELFF.

The chain links TRBV11-2 to TRBJ2-3, with a possible D match to TRBD2 (5 bases). The CDR3 is made up of 14 amino acids. V was clipped by 2 bases and J by 6 bases, with 12 bases between them. The germline V gene encodes CDR1 SGHAT and CDR2 FQNNGV. Here the CDR3 DNA reads TGTGCCAGCAGCTTATCCCGGGGTTCCGATACGCAGTATTTT. This sequence encodes CASSLSRGSDTQYF.

The genes are TRBV7-2 and TRBJ1-2; D gene uncertain. With 1 base removed from V and 0 bases from J, the gap between germline ends came to 9 bases. The germline gives CDR1 SGHTA, CDR2 FQGNSA. CDR3 length equals 15 residues. CDR3 coding DNA: TGTGCCAGCAGCTTAGTCAGTGGATCTAACTATGGCTACACCTTC. It encodes CASSLVSGSNYGYTF.

CDR3 region: CASSQGGANFYGYTF. The CDR3 DNA sequence: TGCGCCAGCAGCCAAGGAGGGGCCAACTTCTATGGCTACACCTTC. J is TRBJ1-2 and V is TRBV4-3, with D possibly matching TRBD1 (5 bases). Per the germline V gene, CDR1 is LGHNA and CDR2 is YSLEER. Trimming left V 1 base short and J 4 bases short, with 13 bases between. The CDR3 contains 15 residues.

The chain has TRBV28 and TRBJ1-5, with 9 bases lining up with TRBD1. Per germline, CDR1 MDHEN and CDR2 SYDVKM. The CDR3 extends over 15 amino acids. V trimming: 5 bases; J trimming: 6 bases; junction bases outside the gene matches: 8. CDR3 DNA: TGTGCCAGCAGTCCCGGGACAGGGAGAACTCAGCCCCAGCATTTT. Encoded protein: CASSPGTGRTQPQHF.

This chain connects TRBV28 to TRBJ1-1; 9 bases are a match to TRBD1. Losses at the gene ends were 7 bases for V and 5 bases for J; bases not matched to a gene: 8. CDR3 length equals 14 residues. The germline V gene encodes CDR1 MDHEN and CDR2 SYDVKM. DNA for the CDR3: TGTGCCAGCACCGTTTCGGACAGGGGAACTGAAGCTTTCTTT. Its translation: CASTVSDRGTEAFF. Full variable domain (outside the CDR3, taken from reference TRBV28 and TRBJ1-1): DVKVTQSSRYLVKRTGEKVFLECVQDMDHENMFWYRQDPGLGLRLIYFSYDVKMKEKGDIPEGYSVSREKKERFSLILESASTNQTSMYLCASTVSDRGTEAFFGQGTRLTVV.

The CDR3 DNA reads TGTGCCAGCAGCCATCGTCCCGTTCTAGCCCCGCAAGAGACCCAGTACTTC. Its translation: CASSHRPVLAPQETQYF. The rearrangement links TRBV7-9 to TRBJ2-5, with D possibly matching TRBD2 (5 bases). CDR3 length: 17 residues. Trimming removed 5 bases from V and 2 bases from J, with 21 bases in between. From germline, CDR1 is SEHNR and CDR2 FQNEAQ (reference sequence).

This clone was observed a handful of times. The chain combines TRBV30 with TRBJ2-5, with 7 bases that match TRBD1. The CDR3 is 15 amino acids. CDR1 is GTSNPN, CDR2 SVGIG, per germline (reference sequence). V lost 3 bases and J lost 1; bases outside the gene matches: 8. In nucleotides, the CDR3 is TGTGCCTGGAGAAGGGACAGCCACCTCCAAGAGACCCAGTACTTC. It encodes CAWRRDSHLQETQYF.

The CDR3 loop reads CASGTSVSYEQYF. The CDR3 nucleotides read TGTGCCAGCGGCACTTCGGTGTCCTACGAGCAGTACTTC. The genes are TRBV28 and TRBJ2-7; the D is unclear. The CDR3 length is 13 residues. Deletions cut 8 bases from V and 1 base from J, with 12 bases between. Looked up from germline, CDR1 is MDHEN and CDR2 is SYDVKM.

The V and J genes are TRBV6-5 and TRBJ1-5; possibly TRBD1 for D (5 bases). The CDR3 length is 14 residues. The V end lost 5 bases, the J end lost 3 bases, and 11 bases lay between the germline ends. CDR1 and CDR2 from the germline V gene are MNHEY and SVGAGI. CDR3 residues: CASSGTAPNQPQHF. The CDR3 coding sequence is TGTGCCAGCAGTGGGACGGCCCCCAATCAGCCCCAGCATTTT.

V and J are TRBV10-1 and TRBJ1-2; TRBD1 matches at 7 bases. This CDR3 region has 17 residues. Per the germline V gene, CDR1 is WNHNN and CDR2 is SYGVQD (reference sequence). The V gene end was trimmed by 5 bases and the J gene end by 4 bases; junction bases not matched to a gene: 16. CDR3 region: CASSRRDSHSFSYGYTF. The CDR3 region has the DNA TGCGCCAGCAGTAGAAGGGACAGCCACTCCTTTAGCTATGGCTACACCTTC.

Only one count was recorded for this clone. The gene calls are TRBV7-9 and TRBJ2-2; 8 bases fit TRBD1. J lost 4 bases, V lost 0 bases, and 4 bases had no gene match. The germline CDR1 and CDR2 sequences are SEHNR and FQNEAQ (reference sequence). The CDR3 runs to 16 residues. The CDR3 DNA reads TGTGCCAGCAGCTTAGCGACAGGGGTTGTCACCGGGGAGCTGTTTTTT. It encodes CASSLATGVVTGELFF. Full variable domain (remainder filled in from reference TRBV7-9 and TRBJ2-2): DTGVSQNPRHKITKRGQNVTFRCDPISEHNRLYWYRQTLGQGPEFLTYFQNEAQLEKSRLLSDRFSAERPKGSFSTLEIQRTEQGDSAMYLCASSLATGVVTGELFFGEGSRLTVL.

This clone was detected only once. Other nucleotide sequences from this sample produce the same CDR3. The chain carries TRBV6-6 and TRBJ2-3; D is perhaps TRBD2 (5 bases). The V end lost 5 bases, the J end lost 8 bases, and 17 bases lay between the germline ends. Germline V gene sequence: CDR1 MNHNY, CDR2 SVGAGI (reference sequence). The length of the CDR3 is 14 residues. The CDR3 sequence: CASSTPDGVGTQYF. The CDR3 DNA sequence: TGTGCCAGCAGTACTCCTGACGGGGTTGGTACGCAGTATTTT.

CDR3 DNA: TGTGCCAGTAGACCGGACTACACAGATACGCAGTATTTT. Its translation is CASRPDYTDTQYF. The J gene is TRBJ2-3, the V gene TRBV19, with D possibly TRBD2 on 6 matching bases. V gave up 6 bases and J gave up 2 bases, with 9 bases separating them. The length of the CDR3 is 13 residues. CDR1 is LNHDA, CDR2 SQIVND, per germline (reference sequence). Based on the CDR3 plus reference TRBV19 and TRBJ2-3, the full variable domain is DGGITQSPKYLFRKEGQNVTLSCEQNLNHDAMYWYRQDPGQGLRLIYYSQIVNDFQKGDIAEGYSVSREKKESFPLTVTSAQKNPTAFYLCASRPDYTDTQYFGPGTRLTVL.

This clone appeared a single time. V is TRBV6-1 and J is TRBJ2-3, with 9 bases fitting TRBD2. The CDR3 has 17 amino acids. Germline-derived CDR1 and CDR2 are MNHNS and SASEGT. J lost 3 bases, V lost 2 bases, and 9 bases had no gene match. The CDR3 is CASSELEASGTTDTQYF. Written as DNA, the CDR3 is TGTGCCAGCAGTGAATTGGAAGCTAGCGGGACAACAGATACGCAGTATTTT.

This sequence joins TRBV7-3 and TRBJ1-2; 9 positions agree with TRBD1. Per the germline V gene, CDR1 is SGHTA and CDR2 is FQGTGA. The length of the CDR3 is 16 residues. J was trimmed by 8 bases and V by 5 bases; bases with no gene match: 15. The CDR3: CASSREPGQGREGYTF. DNA of the CDR3: TGTGCCAGCAGCAGGGAACCGGGACAGGGAAGGGAGGGCTACACCTTC.

The chain carries TRBV4-1 and TRBJ2-7, with D uncertain. Trimming left V 0 bases short and J 3 bases short, with 15 bases between. The germline gives CDR1 MGHRA, CDR2 YSYEKL. This CDR3 has 16 amino acids. CDR3 in amino acids: CASSQELGLRDYEQYF. CDR3 sequence (DNA): TGCGCCAGCAGCCAAGAGTTGGGCCTTAGGGACTACGAGCAGTACTTC.

This chain connects TRBV28 to TRBJ2-7; D gene uncertain. Trimming stripped 6 bases from V and 1 base from J, with 16 bases between. CDR3 length: 15 amino acids. The germline V gene has CDR1 MDHEN and CDR2 SYDVKM. The CDR3 spells CASSPPGGRSYEQYF. The CDR3 DNA follows: TGTGCCAGCAGCCCCCCGGGCGGTCGGTCCTACGAGCAGTACTTC.